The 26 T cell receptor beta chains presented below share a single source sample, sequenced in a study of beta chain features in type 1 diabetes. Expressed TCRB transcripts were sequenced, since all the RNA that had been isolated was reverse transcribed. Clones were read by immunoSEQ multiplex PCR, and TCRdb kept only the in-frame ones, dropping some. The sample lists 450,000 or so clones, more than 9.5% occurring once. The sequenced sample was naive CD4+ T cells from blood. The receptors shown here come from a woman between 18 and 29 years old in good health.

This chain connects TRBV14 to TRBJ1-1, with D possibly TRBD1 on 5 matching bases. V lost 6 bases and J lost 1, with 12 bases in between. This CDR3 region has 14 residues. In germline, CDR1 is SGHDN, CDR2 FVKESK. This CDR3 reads CASRPKQANTEAFF. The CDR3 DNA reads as TGTGCCAGCAGGCCTAAACAGGCGAACACTGAAGCTTTCTTT. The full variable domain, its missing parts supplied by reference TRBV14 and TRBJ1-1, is EAGVTQFPSHSVIEKGQTVTLRCDPISGHDNLYWYRRVMGKEIKFLLHFVKESKQDESGMPNNRFLAERTGGTYSTLKVQPAELEDSGVYFCASRPKQANTEAFFGQGTRLTVV.

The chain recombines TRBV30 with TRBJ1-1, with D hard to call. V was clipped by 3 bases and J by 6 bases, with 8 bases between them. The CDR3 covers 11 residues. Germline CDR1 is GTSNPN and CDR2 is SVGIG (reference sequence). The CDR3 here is CAWSEDSEAFF. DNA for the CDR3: TGTGCCTGGAGCGAAGATTCTGAAGCTTTCTTT.

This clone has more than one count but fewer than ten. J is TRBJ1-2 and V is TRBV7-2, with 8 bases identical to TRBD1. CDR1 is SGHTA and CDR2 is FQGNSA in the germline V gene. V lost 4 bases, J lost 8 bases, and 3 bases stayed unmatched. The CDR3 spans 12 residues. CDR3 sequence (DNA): TGTGCCAGCAGCTACAGGGGGGAAGGCTACACCTTC. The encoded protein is CASSYRGEGYTF.

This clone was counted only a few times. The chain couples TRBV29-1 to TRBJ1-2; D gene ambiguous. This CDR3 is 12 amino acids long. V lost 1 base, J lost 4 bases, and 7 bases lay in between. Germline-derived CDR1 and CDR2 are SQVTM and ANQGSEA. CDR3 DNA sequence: TGCAGCGTTGAAGTCCGGGCCTATGGCTACACCTTC. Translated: CSVEVRAYGYTF.

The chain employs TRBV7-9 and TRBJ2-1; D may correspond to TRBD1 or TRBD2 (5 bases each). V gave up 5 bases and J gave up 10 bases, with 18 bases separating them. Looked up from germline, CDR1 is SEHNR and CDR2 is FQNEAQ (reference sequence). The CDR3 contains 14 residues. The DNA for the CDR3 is TGTGCCAGCAGCCTCGAATGGGGGAGCGAGGAGCAGTTCTTC. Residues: CASSLEWGSEEQFF.

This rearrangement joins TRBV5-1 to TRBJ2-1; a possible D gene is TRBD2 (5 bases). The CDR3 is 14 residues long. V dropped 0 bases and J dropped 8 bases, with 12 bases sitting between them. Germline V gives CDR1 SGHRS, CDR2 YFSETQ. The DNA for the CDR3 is TGCGCCAGCAGCTTGGCTAGCCACCAGGATGAGCAGTTCTTC. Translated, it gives CASSLASHQDEQFF.

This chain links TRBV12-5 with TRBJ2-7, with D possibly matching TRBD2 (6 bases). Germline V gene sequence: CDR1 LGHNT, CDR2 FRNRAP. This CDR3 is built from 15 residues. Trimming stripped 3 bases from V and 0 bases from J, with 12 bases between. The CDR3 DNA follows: TGTGCTAGTGGTTTCAACGGGGGAAGCTCCTACGAGCAGTACGTC. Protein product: CASGFNGGSSYEQYV.

CDR3 DNA sequence: TGTGCCAGCAGTGAAAATGAACAGAGGGCCACAGATACGCAGTATTTT. This translates into CASSENEQRATDTQYF. V is TRBV25-1 and J is TRBJ2-3; tentatively, D is TRBD2 (5 bases). The CDR3 is made up of 16 amino acids. CDR1 is MGHDK and CDR2 is SYGVNS in the germline V gene. Between the trimmed V and J ends, which lost 2 bases and 2 bases, there was a span of 14 bases.

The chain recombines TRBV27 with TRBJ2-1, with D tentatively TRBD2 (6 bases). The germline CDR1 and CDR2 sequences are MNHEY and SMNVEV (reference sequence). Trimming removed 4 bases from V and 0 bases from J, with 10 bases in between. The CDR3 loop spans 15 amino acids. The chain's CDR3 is CASSYGTSSYNEQFF. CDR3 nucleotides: TGTGCCAGCAGTTACGGGACTTCCTCCTACAATGAGCAGTTCTTC.

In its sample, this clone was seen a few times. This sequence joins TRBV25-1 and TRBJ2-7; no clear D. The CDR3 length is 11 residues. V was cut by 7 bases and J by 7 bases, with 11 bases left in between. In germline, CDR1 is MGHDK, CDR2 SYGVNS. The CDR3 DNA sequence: TGTGCCAGCATCCAGGTGAGGGAGCAGTACGTC. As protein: CASIQVREQYV.

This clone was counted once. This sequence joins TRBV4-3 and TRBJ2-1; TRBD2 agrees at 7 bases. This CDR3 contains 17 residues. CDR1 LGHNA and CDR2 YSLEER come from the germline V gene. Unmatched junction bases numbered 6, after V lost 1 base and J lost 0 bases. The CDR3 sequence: CASSQARRGGSYNEQFF. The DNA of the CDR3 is TGCGCCAGCAGCCAAGCCCGGCGCGGGGGCTCCTACAATGAGCAGTTCTTC.

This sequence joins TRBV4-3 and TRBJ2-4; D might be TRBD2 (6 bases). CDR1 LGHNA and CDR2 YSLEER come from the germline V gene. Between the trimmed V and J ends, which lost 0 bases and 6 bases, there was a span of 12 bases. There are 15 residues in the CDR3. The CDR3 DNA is TGCGCCAGCAGCCAAGAGGCGGGGACTCGAAACATTCAGTACTTC. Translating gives CASSQEAGTRNIQYF.

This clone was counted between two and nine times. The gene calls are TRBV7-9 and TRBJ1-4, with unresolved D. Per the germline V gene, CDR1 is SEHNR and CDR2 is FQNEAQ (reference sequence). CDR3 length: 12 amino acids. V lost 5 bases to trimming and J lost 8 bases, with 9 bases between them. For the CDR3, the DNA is TGTGCCAGCAGCATAGGGTTGGAAAAACTGTTTTTT. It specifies CASSIGLEKLFF.

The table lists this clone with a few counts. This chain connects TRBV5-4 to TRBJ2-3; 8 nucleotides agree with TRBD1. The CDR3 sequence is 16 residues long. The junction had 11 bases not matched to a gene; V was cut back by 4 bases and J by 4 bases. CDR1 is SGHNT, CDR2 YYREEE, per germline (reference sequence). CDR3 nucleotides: TGTGCCAGCAGCAACGACAGGGGAAGATGGGCAGATACGCAGTATTTT. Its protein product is CASSNDRGRWADTQYF.

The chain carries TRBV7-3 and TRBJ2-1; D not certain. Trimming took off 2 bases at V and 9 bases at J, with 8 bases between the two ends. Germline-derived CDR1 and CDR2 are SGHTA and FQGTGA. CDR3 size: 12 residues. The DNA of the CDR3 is TGTGCCAGCAGCTTAGCAGGTAGTGAGCAGTTCTTC. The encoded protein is CASSLAGSEQFF.

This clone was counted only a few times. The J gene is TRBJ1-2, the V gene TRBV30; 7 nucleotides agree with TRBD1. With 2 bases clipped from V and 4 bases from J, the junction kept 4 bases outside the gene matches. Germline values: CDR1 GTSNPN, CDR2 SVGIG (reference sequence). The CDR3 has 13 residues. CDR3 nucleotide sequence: TGTGCCTGGAGTCCGGGACAGCGCTATGGCTACACCTTC. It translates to CAWSPGQRYGYTF.

CDR3 coding DNA: TGTGCCATCAGTGGGAACACTGAAGCTTTCTTT. This codes for CAISGNTEAFF. The chain recombines TRBV10-3 with TRBJ1-1; no reliable D call. This CDR3 comprises 11 residues. In germline, CDR1 is ENHRY, CDR2 SYGVKD. V lost 4 bases and J 1 base, leaving 1 base between the germline ends.

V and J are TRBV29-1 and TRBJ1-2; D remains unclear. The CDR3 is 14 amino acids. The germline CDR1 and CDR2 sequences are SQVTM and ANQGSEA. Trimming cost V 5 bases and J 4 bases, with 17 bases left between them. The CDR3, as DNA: TGCAGCGTTACCCACCCTAGGGAAGGCTATGGCTACACCTTC. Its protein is CSVTHPREGYGYTF.

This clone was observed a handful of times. The CDR3 nucleotides are TGTGCCAGCAGCCTCCGGACAGATCAGCCCCAGCATTTT. Encoded protein: CASSLRTDQPQHF. The V call is TRBV6-5, the J call TRBJ1-5; D might be TRBD1 (6 bases). Germline V gives CDR1 MNHEY, CDR2 SVGAGI. Trimming stripped 6 bases from V and 5 bases from J, with 11 bases between. The CDR3 spans 13 residues.

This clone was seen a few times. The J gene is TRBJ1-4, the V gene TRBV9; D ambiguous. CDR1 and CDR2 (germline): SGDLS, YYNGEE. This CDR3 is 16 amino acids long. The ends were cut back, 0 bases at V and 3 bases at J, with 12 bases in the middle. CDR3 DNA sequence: TGTGCCAGCAGCGTAGGAACGGTTCCTTCTAATGAAAAACTGTTTTTT. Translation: CASSVGTVPSNEKLFF.

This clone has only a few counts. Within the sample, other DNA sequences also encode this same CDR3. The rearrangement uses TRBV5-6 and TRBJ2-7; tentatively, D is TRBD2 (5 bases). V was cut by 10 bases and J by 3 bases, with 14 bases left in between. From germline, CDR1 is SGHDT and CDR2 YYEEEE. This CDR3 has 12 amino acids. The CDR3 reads CASSLGGYEQYV. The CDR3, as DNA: TGTGCCTCCAGCCTCGGAGGCTACGAGCAGTACGTC.

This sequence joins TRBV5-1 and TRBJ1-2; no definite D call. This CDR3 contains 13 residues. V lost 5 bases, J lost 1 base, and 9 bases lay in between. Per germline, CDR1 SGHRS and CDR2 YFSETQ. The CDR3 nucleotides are TGCGCCAGCAGGCTAACGGATAACTATGGCTACACCTTC. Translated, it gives CASRLTDNYGYTF.

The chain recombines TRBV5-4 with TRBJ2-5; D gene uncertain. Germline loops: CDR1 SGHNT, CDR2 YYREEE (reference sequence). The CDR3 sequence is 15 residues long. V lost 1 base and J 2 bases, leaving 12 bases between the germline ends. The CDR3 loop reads CASSLSVTAQETQYF. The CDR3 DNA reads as TGTGCCAGCAGCTTGAGCGTCACGGCGCAAGAGACCCAGTACTTC.

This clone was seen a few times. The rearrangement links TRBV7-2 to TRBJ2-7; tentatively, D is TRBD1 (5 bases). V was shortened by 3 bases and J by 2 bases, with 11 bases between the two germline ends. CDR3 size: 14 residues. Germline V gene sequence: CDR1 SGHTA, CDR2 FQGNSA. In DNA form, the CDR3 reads TGTGCCAGCAGCTTCGCTACAGGTGCCTACGAGCAGTACTTC. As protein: CASSFATGAYEQYF.

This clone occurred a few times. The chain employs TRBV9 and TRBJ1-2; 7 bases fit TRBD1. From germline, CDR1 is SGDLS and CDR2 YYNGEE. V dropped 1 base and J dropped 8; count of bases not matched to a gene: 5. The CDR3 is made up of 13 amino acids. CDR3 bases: TGTGCCAGCAGCGTAACGACAGGGAAGGGCTACACCTTC. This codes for CASSVTTGKGYTF.

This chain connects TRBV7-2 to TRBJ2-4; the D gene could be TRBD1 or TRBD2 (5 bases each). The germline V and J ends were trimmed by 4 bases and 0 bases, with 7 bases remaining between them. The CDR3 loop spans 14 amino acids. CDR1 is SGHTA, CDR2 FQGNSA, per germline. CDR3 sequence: CASSSGTAKNIQYF. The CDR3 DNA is TGTGCCAGCAGCTCGGGGACAGCCAAAAACATTCAGTACTTC.